This TCR beta chain was recorded in a study of chemoradiotherapy in HPV16-positive cancers. Across the whole study: Candidate HPV-specific clones and shared TCR motifs came from a couple of HPV16-positive patients. Study-level points and caveats: Better recurrence-free survival went with HPV-responsive T-cell expansion in HPV16-positive patients. The functional HPV-specific definition rests on just two HPV16-positive patients.

Samples were taken several times over chemoradiotherapy. CDR1 is MDHEN, CDR2 SYDVKM, per germline. V dropped 8 bases and J dropped 3; count of bases not matched to a gene: 6. The CDR3 contains 14 residues. This table comes from immunoSEQ multiplex PCR, and its TCRdb copy is limited to in-frame clones, with some not included. This sample carries about 27,000 clones, nearly 95% of them seen once, and the ten largest clones take about a sixth. As for this clone: Its antigen is still unknown.

The material was blood, obtained from a patient who underwent chemoradiotherapy. The clonotype originates from a human donor with HPV-associated anogenital cancer. The chain is built from TRBV28 and TRBJ2-7; TRBD1 matches 11 bases. The CDR3 sequence: CASRKDRGLYEQYF. The CDR3 region has the DNA TGTGCCAGCCGCAAGGACAGGGGGCTCTACGAGCAGTACTTC.